The clone carrying this TCR beta chain was observed a handful of times. Its matching antigen is unknown. From the 5' RACE reads, TCRdb called clonotypes with MiXCR, one entry per CDR3 protein. The repertoire consists of about 730,000 distinct CDR3 sequences, with approximately 22% occurring once and the leading ten covering about 4.5%. This sample is part of a study of identical twins. Study observations and caveats: Insertions were fewer in abundant cord blood beta clonotypes, whereas memory repertoires showed none of this pattern.

The CDR3 has 14 residues. CDR1 and CDR2 from the germline V gene are ENHRY and SYGVKD. V was clipped by 4 bases and J by 4 bases, with 10 bases between them. Separately, the same data were catalogued under a study of T cells expressing NK-cell markers. In that study: Researchers got TCR beta repertoires out of sorted CD3+CD56+NKG2C+, CD3+CD56+NKG2C- and CD3+CD56-NKG2C+ T cells.

Material: PBMCs. The rearrangement links TRBV10-3 to TRBJ2-2; TRBD1 is a possible D gene (6 bases). This receptor was identified in a woman aged 18-30 years in good health. In DNA, the CDR3 is TGTGCCATCAGTGCAGGGGCGTTCACCGGGGAGCTGTTTTTT. It translates to CAISAGAFTGELFF.